The 2 T cell receptor beta chains in this list originate from one sample, sequenced in a study of early T cells in non-severe SARS-CoV-2 infection (dated by TCRdb to the early 2020s). Library generation was performed with 5' RACE. The listed sequencing device is NextSeq 500. Using fastp trimming at Q25 and MiXCR clonotype assembly, TCRdb reanalyzed the public sequencing data and kept in-frame beta chains. When rows share a CDR3 protein, they turn into one entry using the most common DNA and genes. This sample lists tens of thousands of distinct CDR3 sequences; nearly 6% were detected once. Together, the top ten hold 7% to 8.5% of the sample. Sequenced sample: whole blood. Receptors were obtained from an adult who was a healthcare worker with PCR-confirmed SARS-CoV-2 infection or an uninfected control (not recorded which).

This clonotype was detected ten times or more. The V gene is TRBV29-1, the J gene TRBJ1-1; the D is unclear. Germline CDR1 reads SQVTM; CDR2 reads ANQGSEA. The CDR3 sequence is 10 residues long. The V gene lost 7 bases and the J gene lost 3 bases, with 6 bases spanning the gap. Here the CDR3 DNA reads TGCAGCGCTGGGTACACTGAAGCTTTCTTT. Translating it yields CSAGYTEAFF.

This clonotype was picked up many times. V gene TRBV10-1 combines with J gene TRBJ1-4; D unresolved. The CDR3 has 13 residues. The V end lost 0 bases, the J end lost 15 bases, and 14 bases lay between the germline ends. Germline assignment: CDR1 WNHNN and CDR2 SYGVQD (reference sequence). CDR3 protein: CASSESRAGILFF. Written as DNA, the CDR3 is TGCGCCAGCAGTGAGTCCCGGGCCGGGATTTTGTTTTTT.